This T cell receptor beta chain was obtained from a study of cytomegalovirus exposure and HLA in healthy donors. For the study at large: Earlier findings included 117 million unique TCR beta sequences obtained from roughly 200 million T cells. Findings and caveats of the study: Follow-up analysis later connected one missense variant in DCLRE1C with trimming of TCR beta V- and J-genes. In a later analysis, at a false discovery rate of 0.05, about 17,000 TCR beta sequences matched HLA alleles. CMV serostatus was the only recorded immune exposure for donors.

This CDR3 has 14 residues. Germline CDR1 SQVTM, CDR2 ANQGSEA. Trimming took 0 bases from V and 2 from J; bases not matched to a gene: 3. This clone was found once. No antigen is known for it. This PCR relied on a set of 60 Vbeta primers and 13 Jbeta primers. Sequenced by immunoSEQ multiplex PCR; TCRdb stores in-frame clones only, minus some. Among about 140,000 clones listed, more than 70% were seen once. Sequencing was carried out using PBMCs. V is TRBV29-1 and J is TRBJ1-1; 7 nucleotides align to TRBD1. The clonotype originates from a man between 18 and 35 years old in good health and CMV-seropositive. This chain's CDR3 is CSVEDRTGNTEAFF. CDR3 nucleotides: TGCAGCGTTGAAGACAGGACAGGAAACACTGAAGCTTTCTTT. The whole variable domain, remainder taken from reference TRBV29-1 and TRBJ1-1, is SAVISQKPSRDICQRGTSLTIQCQVDSQVTMMFWYRQQPGQSLTLIATANQGSEATYESGFVIDKFPISRPNLTFSTLTVSNMSPEDSSIYLCSVEDRTGNTEAFFGQGTRLTVV.